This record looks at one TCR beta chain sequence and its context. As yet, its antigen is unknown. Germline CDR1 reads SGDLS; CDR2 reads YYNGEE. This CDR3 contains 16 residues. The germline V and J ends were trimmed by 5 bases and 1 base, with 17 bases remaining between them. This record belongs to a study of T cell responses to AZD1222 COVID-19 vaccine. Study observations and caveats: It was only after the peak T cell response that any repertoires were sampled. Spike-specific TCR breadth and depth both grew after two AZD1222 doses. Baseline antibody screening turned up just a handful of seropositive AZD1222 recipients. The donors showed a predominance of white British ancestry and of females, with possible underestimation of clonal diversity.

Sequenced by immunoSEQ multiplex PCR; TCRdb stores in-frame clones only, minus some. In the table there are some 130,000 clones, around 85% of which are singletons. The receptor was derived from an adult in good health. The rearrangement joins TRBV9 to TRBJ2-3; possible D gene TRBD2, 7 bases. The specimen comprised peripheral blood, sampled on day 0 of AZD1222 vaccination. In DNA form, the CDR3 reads TGTGCCAGCAGTGGCTTGGGGGGGGCCGGCACAGATACGCAGTATTTT. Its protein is CASSGLGGAGTDTQYF.